A selection of T cell receptor beta chains follows, all from one sample in a study of T cells in Graves' hyperthyroidism and ophthalmopathy. TCRdb itself ran the multiplex PCR reads through MiXCR, one entry per CDR3 protein. The sample holds approximately 720,000 distinct CDR3 sequences; over 15% are singletons and the top ten take over 15%. Sequencing input: blood. All receptors derive from a woman in her 50s with Graves' hyperthyroidism that later progressed to Graves' ophthalmopathy. The CDR3 runs from the conserved cysteine through the conserved F or W. D genes are given only for firm matches. Rows may omit the clone size; those that give it use once, few, many or a size class.

J gene: TRBJ1-2; D gene: -; V gene: TRBV19; clone size: few; CDR3 DNA: TGTGCCAGTAGTATAGAGGTACGAGACATCCATTATGGCTACACCTTC; CDR3 protein: CASSIEVRDIHYGYTF
J gene: TRBJ2-1; D gene: TRBD2; V gene: TRBV7-9; clone size: few; CDR3 DNA: TGTGCCAGCAGCTTATCCAGTCTAGCGGGATCGTCGTACAATGAGCAGTTCTTC; CDR3 protein: CASSLSSLAGSSYNEQFF
J gene: TRBJ1-1; D gene: -; V gene: TRBV6-6; clone size: -; CDR3 DNA: TGTGCCAGCAGTTACTCACGCCTGGTGGCTTTCTTT; CDR3 protein: CASSYSRLVAFF
J gene: TRBJ1-4; D gene: -; V gene: TRBV12-3/TRBV12-4; clone size: many; CDR3 DNA: TGTGCCAGCAGTCCCTTATCGGGGGTAGTTGGAAAACTGTTTTTT; CDR3 protein: CASSPLSGVVGKLFF
J gene: TRBJ1-1; D gene: TRBD1; V gene: TRBV18; clone size: -; CDR3 DNA: TGTGCCAGCTCACCCGCGGACAGGGGGCCTAGGAACACTGAAGCTTTCTTT; CDR3 protein: CASSPADRGPRNTEAFF
J gene: TRBJ1-4; D gene: -; V gene: TRBV3-1; clone size: -; CDR3 DNA: TGTGCCAGCAGCCAAGCGGGAGAGGAAAAACTGTTTTTT; CDR3 protein: CASSQAGEEKLFF
J gene: TRBJ2-7; D gene: TRBD1; V gene: TRBV2; clone size: few; CDR3 DNA: TGTGCCAGCAGTTTCGACAGGGGCGCCGGCAGCTCCTACGAGCAGTACTTC; CDR3 protein: CASSFDRGAGSSYEQYF
J gene: TRBJ1-1; D gene: -; V gene: TRBV12-3/TRBV12-4; clone size: many; CDR3 DNA: TGTGCCAGCAGTCCAGGAGGCGGGGTTACGAACACTGAAGCTTTCTTT; CDR3 protein: CASSPGGGVTNTEAFF
J gene: TRBJ2-7; D gene: TRBD2; V gene: TRBV3-1; clone size: many; CDR3 DNA: TGTGCCAGCAGCCAAGAACTAGCGGCAAGCTCCTACGAGCAGTACTTC; CDR3 protein: CASSQELAASSYEQYF
J gene: TRBJ2-2; D gene: -; V gene: TRBV9; clone size: few; CDR3 DNA: TGTGCCAGCAGCGTAGGGGGGGGCCTCGGGGAGCTGTTTTTT; CDR3 protein: CASSVGGGLGELFF
J gene: TRBJ1-1; D gene: -; V gene: TRBV10-2; clone size: many; CDR3 DNA: TGCGCCACCCGTTTCGGGAACACTGAAGCTTTCTTT; CDR3 protein: CATRFGNTEAFF
J gene: TRBJ1-1; D gene: -; V gene: TRBV2; clone size: few; CDR3 DNA: TGTGCCAGCGGGTTGGGACTCCAGAACACTGAAGCTTTCTTT; CDR3 protein: CASGLGLQNTEAFF
J gene: TRBJ2-1; D gene: -; V gene: TRBV5-1; clone size: many; CDR3 DNA: TGCGCCAGCAGCTTGGTTTCGGGCAGGGAGAATAATGAGCAGTTCTTC; CDR3 protein: CASSLVSGRENNEQFF
J gene: TRBJ1-1; D gene: -; V gene: TRBV20-1; clone size: many; CDR3 DNA: TGCAGTGCTAGAGACCTCACAGATACGAACACTGAAGCTTTCTTT; CDR3 protein: CSARDLTDTNTEAFF
J gene: TRBJ1-1; D gene: TRBD1; V gene: TRBV2; clone size: many; CDR3 DNA: TGTGCCAGCCGACAGGGGGTCACTGAAGCTTTCTTT; CDR3 protein: CASRQGVTEAFF
J gene: TRBJ1-2; D gene: -; V gene: TRBV5-4; clone size: -; CDR3 DNA: TGTGCCAGCAGCCCCGGGCCTGACTTAGGCTATGGCTACACCTTC; CDR3 protein: CASSPGPDLGYGYTF
J gene: TRBJ2-5; D gene: -; V gene: TRBV15; clone size: -; CDR3 DNA: TGTGCCACCAGCAGAGATGCCGGTACAGGGGGGGCTCAGTACTTC; CDR3 protein: CATSRDAGTGGAQYF
J gene: TRBJ1-5; D gene: TRBD1; V gene: TRBV10-3; clone size: few; CDR3 DNA: TGTGCCATCAGTGACCCGGGACAGGGGGAAGCGAATCAGCCCCAGCATTTT; CDR3 protein: CAISDPGQGEANQPQHF
J gene: TRBJ1-2; D gene: -; V gene: TRBV29-1; clone size: -; CDR3 DNA: TGCAGCGTTGACTGGGGCAACCCCAACTATGGCTACACCTTC; CDR3 protein: CSVDWGNPNYGYTF
J gene: TRBJ2-5; D gene: -; V gene: TRBV10-3; clone size: few; CDR3 DNA: TGTGCCATCAGTGGGGACGAGACCCAGTACTTC; CDR3 protein: CAISGDETQYF
J gene: TRBJ2-7; D gene: -; V gene: TRBV20-1; clone size: -; CDR3 DNA: TGCAGTGCTAGAGGTCCCGGGCCCTCAATGTACGAGCAGTACTTC; CDR3 protein: CSARGPGPSMYEQYF
J gene: TRBJ2-1; D gene: TRBD2; V gene: TRBV11-3; clone size: many; CDR3 DNA: TGTGCCAGCAGCTCCCCCGGGACTAGCGGGGGGCCATACAATGAGCAGTTCTTC; CDR3 protein: CASSSPGTSGGPYNEQFF
J gene: TRBJ2-3; D gene: TRBD2; V gene: TRBV5-1; clone size: many; CDR3 DNA: TGCGCCAGCAGCTTGGAGGTAGCGGGGGGCACAGATACGCAGTATTTT; CDR3 protein: CASSLEVAGGTDTQYF
J gene: TRBJ1-1; D gene: -; V gene: TRBV3-1; clone size: many; CDR3 DNA: TGTGCCAGCAGCCGGGGGGCCACTGAAGCTTTCTTT; CDR3 protein: CASSRGATEAFF
J gene: TRBJ2-7; D gene: -; V gene: TRBV18; clone size: many; CDR3 DNA: TGTGCCAGCTCACCACGTGAGGGGGTGTACGAGCAGTACTTC; CDR3 protein: CASSPREGVYEQYF
J gene: TRBJ2-7; D gene: -; V gene: TRBV19; clone size: -; CDR3 DNA: TGTGCCAGTAGTATAGTGAGGGACTGGAGCTCCTACGAGCAGTACTTC; CDR3 protein: CASSIVRDWSSYEQYF
J gene: TRBJ2-7; D gene: -; V gene: TRBV5-5; clone size: many; CDR3 DNA: TGTGCCAGCAGCTTGAGTACAGGAAACTACGAGCAGTACTTC; CDR3 protein: CASSLSTGNYEQYF
J gene: TRBJ1-1; D gene: TRBD1; V gene: TRBV19; clone size: -; CDR3 DNA: TGTGCCAGTAGTATAGAAGGGGGCCCTGAAGCTTTCTTT; CDR3 protein: CASSIEGGPEAFF
J gene: TRBJ2-1; D gene: -; V gene: TRBV27; clone size: few; CDR3 DNA: TGTGCCAGCAGTTGGGCTAACTCCTACAATGAGCAGTTCTTC; CDR3 protein: CASSWANSYNEQFF
J gene: TRBJ2-3; D gene: TRBD2; V gene: TRBV12-5; clone size: many; CDR3 DNA: TGTGCTAGTGGTTTGGTAAGGCTAGCGGGGACAACTAGCACAGATACGCAGTATTTT; CDR3 protein: CASGLVRLAGTTSTDTQYF
J gene: TRBJ2-1; D gene: TRBD2; V gene: TRBV6-2/TRBV6-3; clone size: -; CDR3 DNA: TGTGCCAGCAGTTTACCCCCTTGGCTAGCGGGCAATAGCTCCTACAATGAGCAGTTCTTC; CDR3 protein: CASSLPPWLAGNSSYNEQFF
J gene: TRBJ1-6; D gene: -; V gene: TRBV4-1; clone size: -; CDR3 DNA: TGCGCCAGCAGCCAAGGATCCCGACCCCTCCACTTT; CDR3 protein: CASSQGSRPLHF
J gene: TRBJ2-7; D gene: -; V gene: TRBV30; clone size: once; CDR3 DNA: TGTGCCTGGAGTGTGTTTGCAGGGGTGGCCGAGCAGTACTTC; CDR3 protein: CAWSVFAGVAEQYF
J gene: TRBJ1-1; D gene: -; V gene: TRBV6-1; clone size: many; CDR3 DNA: TGTGCCAGCGAGGACAGATTGAACACTGAAGCTTTCTTT; CDR3 protein: CASEDRLNTEAFF
J gene: TRBJ1-6; D gene: -; V gene: TRBV11-2; clone size: many; CDR3 DNA: TGTGCCAGCAGCTCAGGGACTCTACGGGGTTCACCCCTCCACTTT; CDR3 protein: CASSSGTLRGSPLHF
J gene: TRBJ1-5; D gene: -; V gene: TRBV6-1; clone size: few; CDR3 DNA: TGTGCCAGCAGGCACAGGGAGCTGAGCAATCAGCCCCAGCATTTT; CDR3 protein: CASRHRELSNQPQHF
J gene: TRBJ2-3; D gene: TRBD1; V gene: TRBV20-1; clone size: -; CDR3 DNA: TGCAGTGCTGAGGGGGGACAGGGACTGGGCACAGATACGCAGTATTTT; CDR3 protein: CSAEGGQGLGTDTQYF
J gene: TRBJ1-6; D gene: -; V gene: TRBV6-1; clone size: -; CDR3 DNA: TGTGCCAGCAGTTCAGTGGTAGGGACCTCCTATAATTCACCCCTCCACTTT; CDR3 protein: CASSSVVGTSYNSPLHF
J gene: TRBJ2-3; D gene: -; V gene: TRBV20-1; clone size: few; CDR3 DNA: TGCAGTGCTAGAAAGGACCCCCGGACAGATACGCAGTATTTT; CDR3 protein: CSARKDPRTDTQYF
J gene: TRBJ2-3; D gene: -; V gene: TRBV11-3; clone size: few; CDR3 DNA: TGTGCCAGCAGCTCCGGGCCCCCGCAAGATACGCAGTATTTT; CDR3 protein: CASSSGPPQDTQYF
J gene: TRBJ1-5; D gene: -; V gene: TRBV4-1; clone size: few; CDR3 DNA: TGCGCCAGCAGCCAAGATCCAGGGGCCTGGAATCAGCCCCAGCATTTT; CDR3 protein: CASSQDPGAWNQPQHF
J gene: TRBJ1-2; D gene: -; V gene: TRBV15; clone size: few; CDR3 DNA: TGTGCCACCAGCAGAGATCGGGAAGCCATCTATGGCTACACCTTC; CDR3 protein: CATSRDREAIYGYTF
J gene: TRBJ2-6; D gene: TRBD1; V gene: TRBV5-1; clone size: -; CDR3 DNA: TGCGCCAGCAGCCCGGGACAGCTAAGCTCTGGGGCCAACGTCCTGACTTTC; CDR3 protein: CASSPGQLSSGANVLTF
J gene: TRBJ2-1; D gene: TRBD1; V gene: TRBV5-1; clone size: -; CDR3 DNA: TGCGCCAGCAGCTTTTCCGGGACAGGTGTATTTTACAATGAGCAGTTCTTC; CDR3 protein: CASSFSGTGVFYNEQFF
J gene: TRBJ1-6; D gene: TRBD1; V gene: TRBV2; clone size: few; CDR3 DNA: TGTGCCAGCAGTGACCCCGGGACAGTTTATTCACCCCTCCACTTT; CDR3 protein: CASSDPGTVYSPLHF
J gene: TRBJ1-5; D gene: TRBD1; V gene: TRBV12-3/TRBV12-4; clone size: -; CDR3 DNA: TGTGCCAGCAGTCCTAGGGCGGGACAGAGTTGGGGTCAGCCCCAGCATTTT; CDR3 protein: CASSPRAGQSWGQPQHF
J gene: TRBJ1-1; D gene: TRBD1; V gene: TRBV4-1; clone size: -; CDR3 DNA: TGCGCCAGCAGGGACAGGGTCGGGCGAAACACTGAAGCTTTCTTT; CDR3 protein: CASRDRVGRNTEAFF
J gene: TRBJ2-5; D gene: -; V gene: TRBV6-1; clone size: many; CDR3 DNA: TGTGCCAGCAGTTCCGGGCCCCCGCCTGAAGAGACCCAGTACTTC; CDR3 protein: CASSSGPPPEETQYF
J gene: TRBJ2-3; D gene: -; V gene: TRBV19; clone size: -; CDR3 DNA: TGTGCCAGTAGTGGGCTCAGGCTCGTGTCAGATACGCAGTATTTT; CDR3 protein: CASSGLRLVSDTQYF
J gene: TRBJ2-1; D gene: -; V gene: TRBV4-1; clone size: few; CDR3 DNA: TGCGCCAGCAGCCAACCTAGGAGCTCCTACAATGAGCAGTTCTTC; CDR3 protein: CASSQPRSSYNEQFF
J gene: TRBJ1-1; D gene: -; V gene: TRBV19; clone size: -; CDR3 DNA: TGTGCCAGTAGTATAGTTGGAGCCACCACTGAAGCTTTCTTT; CDR3 protein: CASSIVGATTEAFF
J gene: TRBJ1-1; D gene: TRBD1; V gene: TRBV7-2; clone size: -; CDR3 DNA: TGTGCCAGCAGCTCCACGGTACAGGGGGCAATCGCTGAAGCTTTCTTT; CDR3 protein: CASSSTVQGAIAEAFF
J gene: TRBJ1-3; D gene: -; V gene: TRBV5-6; clone size: -; CDR3 DNA: TGTGCCAGCAGCTTGGGATTCAGGGCGTTCTCTGGAAACACCATATATTTT; CDR3 protein: CASSLGFRAFSGNTIYF
J gene: TRBJ2-3; D gene: -; V gene: TRBV7-3; clone size: many; CDR3 DNA: TGTGCCAGCAGCCTCACCTTGGAGCGCGGGCAGTATTTT; CDR3 protein: CASSLTLERGQYF
J gene: TRBJ1-5; D gene: TRBD1; V gene: TRBV18; clone size: -; CDR3 DNA: TGTGCCAGCTCACCGACAGGGCTTGGGCGCAATCAGCCCCAGCATTTT; CDR3 protein: CASSPTGLGRNQPQHF
J gene: TRBJ2-1; D gene: -; V gene: TRBV9; clone size: -; CDR3 DNA: TGTGCCAGCAGCGTAGATAGATACAATGAGCAGTTCTTC; CDR3 protein: CASSVDRYNEQFF
J gene: TRBJ1-1; D gene: -; V gene: TRBV11-2; clone size: many; CDR3 DNA: TGTGCCAGCAGCTCCCGGGTTCTAAACACTGAAGCTTTCTTT; CDR3 protein: CASSSRVLNTEAFF